This T cell receptor (beta chain) was documented in a study of shared T cell receptors in the human thymus (dated by TCRdb to the early 2020s). Concerning the study at large: The study examined how self-reactive, shared T-cell receptor alpha chains are generated in the human thymus.

In this sample, this clone turned up a few times. The antigen it recognizes is unknown. The record has no base qualities; no much larger clone is one base away. Receptor amplification or capture employed the immunoSEQ multiplex PCR assay. The table was pulled from immuneACCESS by TCRdb, which kept in-frame rearrangements only. Such tables lose some clones; where checked, under half of the loss comes from unresolved V genes, and the rest has no known cause. Recorded for this sample are some 720,000 clones; 88% of them occurred a single time. Of the sample, 0.008% to 0.011% is held by the ten largest clones. V drops 2 bases and J drops 6 bases, leaving 18 bases in between. The germline V gene supplies CDR1 SGHDT and CDR2 YYEEEE. The CDR3 contains 16 residues, cysteine and phenylalanine counted. Just the 48-base CDR3 DNA is kept, in frame starting at base 1. The same specimen was also included in a second study, on human thymus T cells. The second publication reports: Immunologically healthy infants undergoing open corrective cardiac surgery for congenital heart defects in Finland were used as donors. The thymus tissue came from surgical resects taken out during corrective cardiac surgery. V and J gene segment usage appeared biased in both thymic and peripheral blood repertoires. The related research found that thymic TCR repertoires overlapped highly between unrelated individuals. The study described the TCR alpha and beta repertoires in under 10 infant thymus samples and four matching peripheral blood samples. The infant donors were roughly 7 to 244 days old, and the cohort included more than five males and two females. After being mechanically released from the tissue, thymocytes were kept at -70 degrees C in pellets of roughly 9.5-32 million cells. A QIAsymphony instrument was used to extract genomic DNA from frozen cell pellets. The immunoSEQ multiplex PCR assay was used to amplify the TCRB and TCRAD loci from a standardized quantity of quality-controlled genomic DNA. The V(D)J region was spanned by amplicons of a length sufficient to cover the CDR3 and to identify V and J genes. Through the commercial immunoSEQ service, the amplicons were sequenced on an Illumina platform. Primer bias and sequencing errors were corrected using previously described methods, and TCRAD and TCRB definitions followed the IMGT database. immunoSEQ Analyzer 3.0 and VDJTools were used for repertoire analysis, which covered basic statistics, V/J segment usage, diversity estimates, rarefaction and pairwise overlap. Chao1, ChaoE, Efron-Thisted, Shannon and inverse Simpson indices were used to estimate diversity, which was also estimated on datasets down-sampled to the smallest sample. Repertoire overlap used strict matching of CDR3 nucleotide sequence, V gene and J gene, with Jaccard-based multidimensional scaling clustering. Thymus samples yielded on average roughly 810,000 unique TCRB clonotypes, compared with roughly 80,000 from blood samples.

The TCR sequence derives from a boy under two years old with a congenital heart defect. Donor details come from another sample of the same person, matched by shared clones. The chain uses TRBV5-6 and TRBJ2-1; matching of 6 bases hints at TRBD1 as the D gene. Sequencing was performed on thymocytes. The DNA sequence is TGTGCCAGCAGCTTTCTATATGACAGGCCCCCCAATGAGCAGTTCTTC. Its amino acids are CASSFLYDRPPNEQFF.